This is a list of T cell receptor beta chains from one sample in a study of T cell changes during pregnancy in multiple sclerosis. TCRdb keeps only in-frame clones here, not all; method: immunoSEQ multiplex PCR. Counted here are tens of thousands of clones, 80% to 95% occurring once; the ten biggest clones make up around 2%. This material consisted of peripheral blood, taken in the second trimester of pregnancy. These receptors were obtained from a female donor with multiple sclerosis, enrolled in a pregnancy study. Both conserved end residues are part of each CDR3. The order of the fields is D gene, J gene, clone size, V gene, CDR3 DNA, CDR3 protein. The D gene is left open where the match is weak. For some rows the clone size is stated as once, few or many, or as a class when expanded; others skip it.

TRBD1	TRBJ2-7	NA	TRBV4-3	TGCGCCAGCAGCCAAGATCGGGCAGGGGGAACCTACGAGCAGTACTTC	CASSQDRAGGTYEQYF
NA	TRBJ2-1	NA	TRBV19	TGTGCCAGTACTCTGACTAGTAAGGGCTTCAATGAGCAGTTCTTC	CASTLTSKGFNEQFF
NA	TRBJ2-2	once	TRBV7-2	TGTGCCAGCAGCCTGACTAGACGGGGCACCGGGGAGCTGTTTTTT	CASSLTRRGTGELFF
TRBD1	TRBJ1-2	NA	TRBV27	TGTGCCAGCAAATCGGACAGGGGAGGTCGCGGCTACACCTTC	CASKSDRGGRGYTF
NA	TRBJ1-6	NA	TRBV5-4	TGTGCCAGCAGCTTGGGTCCGGGGGAAGGAGCACCCCTCCACTTT	CASSLGPGEGAPLHF
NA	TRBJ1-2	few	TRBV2	TGTGCCAGCAGTGAGGGGCAGTTCTATGGCTACACCTTC	CASSEGQFYGYTF
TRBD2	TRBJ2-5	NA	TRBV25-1	TGTGCCAGCAGTGAATGGGTAGCGGGGGGCCAAGAGACCCAGTACTTC	CASSEWVAGGQETQYF
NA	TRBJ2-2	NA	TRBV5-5	TGTGCCAGCAACCATCTAGGCTCCGGGGAGCTGTTTTTT	CASNHLGSGELFF
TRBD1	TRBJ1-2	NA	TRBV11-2	TGTGCCAGCAGCCCCGGACAGGGGATCCCCTATGGCTACACCTTC	CASSPGQGIPYGYTF
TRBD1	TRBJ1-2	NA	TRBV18	TGTGCCAGCTCACACGGACAGGGGCGCGGCGCTGGCTACACCTTC	CASSHGQGRGAGYTF
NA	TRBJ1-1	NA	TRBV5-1	TGCGCCAGCAGCCCAAACGGGGACAAGGTGGAGGAAGCTTTCTTT	CASSPNGDKVEEAFF
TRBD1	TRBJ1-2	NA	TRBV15	TGTGCCACCAGCAGAGGGGGGCAGGGGGACTATGGCTACACCTTC	CATSRGGQGDYGYTF
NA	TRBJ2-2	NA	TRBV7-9	TGTGCCAGCAGAAGAACAGACACCGGGGAGCTGTTTTTT	CASRRTDTGELFF
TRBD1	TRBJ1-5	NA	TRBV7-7	TGTGCCAGCAGCTCCAGGGGGGTGGGGACCGAAAATCAGCCCCAGCATTTT	CASSSRGVGTENQPQHF
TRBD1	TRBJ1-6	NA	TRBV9	TGTGCCAGCAGTAAAGGACAGGGCGTCGGTAATTCACCCCTCCACTTT	CASSKGQGVGNSPLHF
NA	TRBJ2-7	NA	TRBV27	TGTGCCAGCCGTAACCGGGACACCTCCTACGAGCAGTACTTC	CASRNRDTSYEQYF
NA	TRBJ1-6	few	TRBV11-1	TGTGCCAGCAGCCAAATGACAGGTTCGAATTCACCCCTCCACTTT	CASSQMTGSNSPLHF
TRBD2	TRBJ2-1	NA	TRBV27	TGTGCCAGCAGTCTGGCGGGAGCTGGCAATGAGCAGTTCTTC	CASSLAGAGNEQFF
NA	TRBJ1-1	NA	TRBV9	TGTGCCAGCAGCGTAGGACCGGGGACTGAGGCTTTCTTT	CASSVGPGTEAFF
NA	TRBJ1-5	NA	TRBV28	TGTGCCAGCAGTTTGACAAATAGCAATCAGCCCCAGCATTTT	CASSLTNSNQPQHF